The 15 T cell receptor beta chains in this list originate from one sample, sequenced in a study of PD-1 blockade in classical Hodgkin lymphoma. Regarding time point: cycle 4 day 1 (C4D1), after more than five weeks of nivolumab. Brentuximab vedotin exposure varied, and every patient relapsed after autologous stem cell transplantation. Purified CD4+ T cells were obtained from thawed PBMCs through magnetic negative selection. Method: immunoSEQ multiplex PCR; TCRdb's copy keeps in-frame clones and lacks some. The sample gives around 18,000 clones, around 70% of which show up once; approximately 2.7% is in the top ten. Sequencing was performed on CD4+ T cells from blood, taken before the fourth cycle of nivolumab. The receptors originated from a human donor with classical Hodgkin lymphoma.

The V gene is TRBV7-3, the J gene TRBJ2-2; D possibly uses TRBD1 or TRBD2 (6 bases each). Germline V CDR1 and CDR2: SGHTA, FQGTGA. CDR3 length: 16 amino acids. Trimming cost V 2 bases and J 1 base, with 11 bases left between them. Here the CDR3 reads CASSLQGTRNTGELFF. The CDR3 DNA reads TGTGCCAGCAGCTTACAGGGGACTCGGAACACCGGGGAGCTGTTTTTT.

This clone was found a few times. J is TRBJ1-1 and V is TRBV27; maybe TRBD1 (5 bases). Per the germline V gene, CDR1 is MNHEY and CDR2 is SMNVEV (reference sequence). The germline V and J ends were trimmed by 2 bases and 4 bases, with 8 bases remaining between them. CDR3 length: 13 residues. CDR3 coding DNA: TGTGCCAGCAGTTTAAGTGGGGGCACTGAAGCTTTCTTT. The encoded protein is CASSLSGGTEAFF.

This chain's CDR3 is CASSGTGAQPQHF. The CDR3 coding sequence is TGTGCCAGCAGTGGGACAGGGGCTCAGCCCCAGCATTTT. The genes are TRBV2 and TRBJ1-5; 9 bases agree with TRBD1. The V gene's germline CDR1 is SNHLY and CDR2 FYNNEI. The CDR3 is 13 residues long. V was pared by 4 bases and J by 6 bases, with 1 base of the junction left unmatched.

V and J are TRBV10-3 and TRBJ2-1; 10 bases are a match to TRBD1. There are 15 residues in the CDR3. Germline V gene sequence: CDR1 ENHRY, CDR2 SYGVKD. Trimming took 5 bases from V and 4 from J; bases not matched to a gene: 5. The CDR3 loop reads CAISQDRGTYNEQFF. CDR3 in DNA: TGTGCCATCAGTCAGGACAGGGGGACGTACAATGAGCAGTTCTTC.

The chain carries TRBV19 and TRBJ1-1; D unclear. CDR1 and CDR2 from the germline V gene are LNHDA and SQIVND (reference sequence). The CDR3 has 16 amino acids. The V end lost 3 bases, the J end lost 3 bases, and 17 bases lay between the germline ends. The CDR3 bases are TGTGCCAGTAGTATCGCCCTCATAACACCGTACACTGAAGCTTTCTTT. It specifies CASSIALITPYTEAFF. Variable domain in full (rest from reference TRBV19 and TRBJ1-1): DGGITQSPKYLFRKEGQNVTLSCEQNLNHDAMYWYRQDPGQGLRLIYYSQIVNDFQKGDIAEGYSVSREKKESFPLTVTSAQKNPTAFYLCASSIALITPYTEAFFGQGTRLTVV.

The rearrangement uses TRBV7-2 and TRBJ2-3; 10 nucleotides match TRBD2. The length of the CDR3 is 15 residues. The V gene's germline CDR1 is SGHTA and CDR2 FQGNSA. V lost 5 bases and J lost 3; bases outside the gene matches: 5. The CDR3 DNA reads as TGTGCCAGCAGCCCCCTAGCGGGAGTGACAGATACGCAGTATTTT. Protein sequence: CASSPLAGVTDTQYF.

The rearrangement uses TRBV27 and TRBJ1-2; D is undetermined. V dropped 0 bases and J dropped 7 bases, with 12 bases sitting between them. Germline V lookup: CDR1 MNHEY, CDR2 SMNVEV (reference sequence). The CDR3 consists of 14 residues. The CDR3 is CASSLSTDYSGYTF. CDR3 DNA sequence: TGTGCCAGCAGTTTATCTACAGACTACTCTGGCTACACCTTC.

The chain employs TRBV2 and TRBJ1-2; TRBD1 matches at 9 bases. The CDR3 contains 13 residues. After removal of 4 bases from V and 9 bases from J, the junction contained 6 bases not matched to a gene. Germline assignment: CDR1 SNHLY and CDR2 FYNNEI. The CDR3 loop is CASSGTGDLSYTF. The CDR3 DNA follows: TGTGCCAGCAGTGGGACAGGGGATTTGAGCTACACCTTC.

This clone was recorded a few times. The chain couples TRBV7-2 to TRBJ1-1; D not resolved. The CDR3 extends over 12 amino acids. The V gene lost 6 bases and the J gene lost 0 bases, with 5 bases spanning the gap. Germline assignment: CDR1 SGHTA and CDR2 FQGNSA. In DNA, the CDR3 is TGTGCCAGCAGGGTTATGAACACTGAAGCTTTCTTT. Amino acid sequence: CASRVMNTEAFF.

The CDR3 region has the DNA TGTGCCAGCAGCTTAGGAGCGGGACCCACAGATACGCAGTATTTT. This sequence encodes CASSLGAGPTDTQYF. This rearrangement joins TRBV7-9 to TRBJ2-3; TRBD2 matches at 7 bases. Trimming at V came to 1 base and at J to 2 bases, leaving 3 bases not matched to a gene. CDR1 and CDR2 (germline): SEHNR, FQNEAQ (reference sequence). The CDR3 is made up of 15 amino acids.

The chain links TRBV7-6 to TRBJ2-7; 9 bases are shared with TRBD2. With 2 bases clipped from V and 4 bases from J, the junction kept 9 bases outside the gene matches. CDR3 length: 16 residues. Per germline, CDR1 SGHVS and CDR2 FNYEAQ. The chain's CDR3 is CASSLYPSGKRYEQYF. CDR3 nucleotides: TGTGCCAGCAGCTTATACCCTAGCGGGAAAAGGTACGAGCAGTACTTC.

The chain combines TRBV6-5 with TRBJ2-5; 10 bases map to TRBD1. The CDR3 length is 14 residues. CDR1 is MNHEY and CDR2 is SVGAGI in the germline V gene. V was pared by 7 bases and J by 4 bases, with 6 bases of the junction left unmatched. CDR3 region: CASTDRGRIETQYF. The CDR3 nucleotides read TGTGCCAGCACCGACAGGGGGCGTATAGAGACCCAGTACTTC.

V usage is TRBV10-3 and J usage is TRBJ1-1; D is uncertain. From germline, CDR1 is ENHRY and CDR2 SYGVKD. Trimming took 0 bases from V and 1 from J, leaving 12 bases between them. The CDR3 is made up of 16 amino acids. The CDR3 nucleotides read TGTGCCATCAGTGAGTCGAACTCGGGCAAGAACACTGAAGCTTTCTTT. It is translated as CAISESNSGKNTEAFF.

V usage is TRBV5-5 and J usage is TRBJ2-3; TRBD2 might be the D (6 bases). Germline CDR1 and CDR2: SGHKS and YYEKEE (reference sequence). V lost 4 bases, J lost 8 bases, and 20 bases lay in between. The length of the CDR3 is 15 residues. CDR3 loop: CASSQTRGDRGTQYF. CDR3 sequence (DNA): TGTGCCAGCAGCCAGACTAGGGGAGACCGAGGTACGCAGTATTTT. Complete variable domain (other parts from reference TRBV5-5 and TRBJ2-3): DAGVTQSPTHLIKTRGQQVTLRCSPISGHKSVSWYQQVLGQGPQFIFQYYEKEERGRGNFPDRFSARQFPNYSSELNVNALLLGDSALYLCASSQTRGDRGTQYFGPGTRLTVL.

This chain links TRBV4-3 with TRBJ2-7, with 12 bases aligning to TRBD2. The CDR3 length is 16 residues. The V gene's germline CDR1 is LGHNA and CDR2 YSLEER. Losses at the gene ends were 0 bases for V and 2 bases for J; bases not matched to a gene: 2. Written as DNA, the CDR3 is TGCGCCAGCAGCCAAGAACGGACTAGCGGGACCTACGAGCAGTACTTC. This translates into CASSQERTSGTYEQYF.